Listed below are T cell receptor beta chains from one sample, sequenced in a study of PD-L1 blockade in urothelial cancer. Libraries were prepared by immunoSEQ multiplex PCR; TCRdb keeps only in-frame clonotypes and omits some of them. The sample has tens of thousands of clones, about 82% seen once. The sequencing here drew on PBMCs, taken around atezolizumab (anti-PD-L1) treatment. These receptors were taken from a man aged 45-60 years with urothelial cancer. Each CDR3 is given with its conserved first and last residue. The D gene is left open where the match is weak. Size is stated for part of the rows, as once, few or many counts, or as a class when the clone is expanded.

>TRBJ2-1|TRBV5-1|few|TRBD1
TGCGCCAGCAGCGAAAGGACAGGGGGCAATGAGCAGTTCTTC
CASSERTGGNEQFF
>TRBJ2-1|TRBV6-4|.|TRBD1
TGTGCCAGCAGTCGACAGGGGTCGGACAATGAGCAGTTCTTC
CASSRQGSDNEQFF
>TRBJ1-2|TRBV10-3|.|.
TGTGCCATCAGTGAGCCAGCGGATTACCCCTTTATCGACGTTACTAACTATGGCTACACCTTC
CAISEPADYPFIDVTNYGYTF
>TRBJ1-4|TRBV4-1|few|TRBD1
TGCGCCAGCAGCCGACCAGGGGGCGGTGGTAGGAGGTCAACTAATGAAAAACTGTTTTTT
CASSRPGGGGRRSTNEKLFF
>TRBJ2-7|TRBV7-2|.|TRBD2
TGTGCCAGCAGCCTACAACTAGCGGGAGGGAAATCCGAGCAGTACTTC
CASSLQLAGGKSEQYF
>TRBJ1-2|TRBV5-6|.|TRBD1
TGTGCCAGCAGCCCCGGGACAGGGGGCATCTATGGCTACACCTTC
CASSPGTGGIYGYTF
>TRBJ2-7|TRBV5-1|.|.
TGCGCCAGCAGCTTTCGCAGGGGAGACGAGCAGTACTTC
CASSFRRGDEQYF
>TRBJ1-2|TRBV5-1|.|.
TGCGCCAGCAGCTCGAGGGATGCCTATGGCTACACCTTC
CASSSRDAYGYTF
>TRBJ1-2|TRBV15|.|.
TGTGCCACCAGCAGAGATCATTCAGGGGTTGGCTACACCTTC
CATSRDHSGVGYTF
>TRBJ2-5|TRBV7-9|.|TRBD2
TGTGCCAGCAGCTTGGGACTAGCGGTCCAAGAGACCCAGTACTTC
CASSLGLAVQETQYF
>TRBJ2-1|TRBV2|.|.
TGTGCCAGCCATGGCAACGGGAATGAGCAGTTCTTC
CASHGNGNEQFF
>TRBJ1-4|TRBV15|.|.
TGTGCCACCAGCAGAGACCGACCCGGAAAACGCGGTGAAAAACTGTTTTTT
CATSRDRPGKRGEKLFF
>TRBJ2-5|TRBV6-1|.|.
TGTGCCAGCAGCCGAGAGCCCCTCCAAGAGACCCAGTACTTC
CASSREPLQETQYF
>TRBJ1-5|TRBV6-1|.|.
TGTGCCAGCAGTGAATCCGGAAACACAGGGTTTCAGCCCCAGCATTTT
CASSESGNTGFQPQHF
>TRBJ1-1|TRBV7-9|.|TRBD1
TGTGCCAGCAGTCCCGGACAGGGAAAAGCTTTCTTT
CASSPGQGKAFF
>TRBJ2-2|TRBV6-1|.|TRBD2
TGTGCCAGCAGTGGATGGACTAGCGGTACCCGGGAGCTGTTTTTT
CASSGWTSGTRELFF
>TRBJ2-1|TRBV7-2|.|TRBD2
TGTGCCAGCAGCTTTAGCGGGAGCTTTTACAATGAGCAGTTCTTC
CASSFSGSFYNEQFF
>TRBJ2-7|TRBV28|.|.
TGTGCCAGCAGTTCATATGAGACAGAGTTGGAACCCTACGAGCAGTACTTC
CASSSYETELEPYEQYF
>TRBJ2-1|TRBV9|.|.
TGTGCCAGCAGTCTTCGGTGGGGGGATTCTGGTGAGCAGTTCTTC
CASSLRWGDSGEQFF
>TRBJ1-3|TRBV30|few|.
TGTGCCTGGGGGGACACCGACTCTGGAAACACCATATATTTT
CAWGDTDSGNTIYF
>TRBJ2-1|TRBV28|.|TRBD2
TGTGCCAGCAGTCCATCACTAGCGGGGTCCTACAATGAGCAGTTCTTC
CASSPSLAGSYNEQFF
>TRBJ2-5|TRBV2|.|TRBD2
TGTGCCAGCAGTGCGGGGGGTCAGGCCCAGTACTTC
CASSAGGQAQYF
>TRBJ2-7|TRBV14|.|.
TGTGCCAGCAGCCAAGGAACGAGTTCTAAGTACTTC
CASSQGTSSKYF
>TRBJ2-7|TRBV5-1|few|TRBD1
TGCGCCAGCAGACCTTGGACAGGGCCGGGCGAGCAGTACTTC
CASRPWTGPGEQYF
>TRBJ2-1|TRBV10-1|.|.
TGCGCCAGCAGTGACCTAGCGAACTACAATGAGCAGTTCTTC
CASSDLANYNEQFF
>TRBJ2-7|TRBV10-3|few|.
TGTGCCACCGGTTCGGGCTACGAGCAGTACTTC
CATGSGYEQYF
>TRBJ1-5|TRBV18|.|.
TGTGCCAGCTCCATGCAGGGCGGCAATCAGCCCCAGCATTTT
CASSMQGGNQPQHF
>TRBJ1-5|TRBV7-9|once|TRBD1
TGTGCCAGCAGCTTAGGGGCAGGGGGCTCGGGCAATCAGCCCCAGCATTTT
CASSLGAGGSGNQPQHF
>TRBJ1-3|TRBV6-5|.|TRBD1
TGTGCCAGCAGCATACAGGGGATGGGCGGAAACACCATATATTTT
CASSIQGMGGNTIYF
>TRBJ2-7|TRBV7-8|.|TRBD2
TGTGCCAGCAGCTTATTGCAGACTAGCGGGAGTAACGGGCAGTACTTC
CASSLLQTSGSNGQYF
>TRBJ2-5|TRBV25-1|.|TRBD1
TGTGCCACCAACAGGGGTGTCGGAAAGACCCAGTACTTC
CATNRGVGKTQYF
>TRBJ1-2|TRBV11-2|once|TRBD1
TGTGCCAGCAGCTTAGAAGGGACAGGGTTCGGTGGCTACACCTTC
CASSLEGTGFGGYTF
>TRBJ2-2|TRBV2|once|.
TGTGCCAGCAGCGCCGACAGGAACACCGGGGAGCTGTTTTTT
CASSADRNTGELFF
>TRBJ1-2|TRBV2|.|TRBD1
TGTGCCAGCAGAGAATCCGGGACAGGGTTTGGCTACACCTTC
CASRESGTGFGYTF
>TRBJ1-2|TRBV5-1|.|TRBD1
TGCGCCAGCAGCTTGACGGACAGGGTAAACTATGGCTACACCTTC
CASSLTDRVNYGYTF
>TRBJ2-7|TRBV2|.|TRBD1
TGTGCCAGCACCCGGGACAGGGAGCGCGAGCAGTACTTC
CASTRDREREQYF
>TRBJ2-3|TRBV2|once|TRBD2
TGTGCCAGCATCGATAGGACTAGCGGGAGAGAGAGCACAGATACGCAGTATTTT
CASIDRTSGRESTDTQYF
>TRBJ2-3|TRBV5-1|.|TRBD2
TGCGCCAGCAGCTTGGGGACTAGGACGGATACGCAGTATTTT
CASSLGTRTDTQYF
>TRBJ2-1|TRBV25-1|.|.
TGTGCCAGCAGTGAATACGGCAGGGATTACTACAATGAGCAGTTCTTC
CASSEYGRDYYNEQFF
>TRBJ2-7|TRBV6-1|once|.
TGTGCCAGCAGTGCGGGGGGACATTCCTCCTACGAGCAGTACTTC
CASSAGGHSSYEQYF
>TRBJ2-5|TRBV28|once|TRBD2
TGTGCCAGCAGGGCGGGACTAGCGGGAGGAGAGACCCAGTACTTC
CASRAGLAGGETQYF
>TRBJ2-4|TRBV18|medium-sized|TRBD1
TGTGCCAGCTCACCGTCCGGGACAGCAAACATTCAGTACTTC
CASSPSGTANIQYF
>TRBJ2-7|TRBV5-4|.|.
TGTGCCAGCAGCTTTCAGGGCTACGAGCAGTACTTC
CASSFQGYEQYF
>TRBJ2-7|TRBV9|.|TRBD2
TGTGCCAGCAGCGCTGGGACTAGCGGCCGAAGACTCAGCTCCTACGAGCAGTACTTC
CASSAGTSGRRLSSYEQYF
>TRBJ2-1|TRBV9|.|TRBD2
TGTGCCAGCAGCCCGCTAGCGGGAGGACCCTACAATGAGCAGTTCTTC
CASSPLAGGPYNEQFF
>TRBJ2-7|TRBV14|few|TRBD2
TGTGCCAGCAGCCAAGATCGGATCGGGGGGAAACGGTACGAGCAGTACTTC
CASSQDRIGGKRYEQYF